This entry lists 20 T cell receptor beta chains sequenced from one sample in a study of T cells in Graves' hyperthyroidism and ophthalmopathy. Authors of the study amplified TCR beta CDR3 regions from RNA transcripts. TCR CDR3 regions were first amplified by RT-PCR with HTBI primers. TCRdb re-analysed the multiplex PCR reads in MiXCR, keeping a single row per CDR3 protein. The top ten hold 5.3% of the sample, which has a few hundred thousand distinct CDR3 sequences, approximately 15% seen once. The sequenced sample consisted of blood. The receptors derive from a woman between 18 and 29 years old with Graves' hyperthyroidism.

In nucleotides, the CDR3 is TGCAGTACGACTGCGACTAGCACAGATACGCAGTATTTT. Protein product: CSTTATSTDTQYF. The chain joins TRBV20-1 to TRBJ2-3, with D hard to call. The V end lost 8 bases, the J end lost 0 bases, and 12 bases lay between the germline ends. CDR1 and CDR2 from the germline V gene are DFQATT and SNEGSKA (reference sequence). There are 13 residues in the CDR3.

The chain links TRBV5-1 to TRBJ2-2; 10 bases align to TRBD1. V lost 0 bases and J lost 4; bases outside the gene matches: 6. Germline CDR1 and CDR2: SGHRS and YFSETQ. The CDR3 has 17 amino acids. CDR3 coding DNA: TGCGCCAGCAGCTTGGTTGGGACAGGGGATAGCACCGGGGAGCTGTTTTTT. As protein: CASSLVGTGDSTGELFF.

This clonotype showed up many times. The rearrangement joins TRBV7-8 to TRBJ1-2; 8 bases align to TRBD1. Trimming cost V 5 bases and J 7 bases; bases outside gene matches: 9. CDR3 length: 14 residues. Germline CDR1 SGHVS, CDR2 FQNEAQ. CDR3 amino acids: CASSQRTGTAGYTF. CDR3 coding DNA: TGTGCCAGCAGCCAACGGACAGGGACCGCTGGCTACACCTTC. The full variable domain, in which reference TRBV7-8 and TRBJ1-2 provide the parts outside the CDR3, is GAGVSQSPRYKVAKRGQDVALRCDPISGHVSLFWYQQALGQGPEFLTYFQNEAQLDKSGLPSDRFFAERPEGSVSTLKIQRTQQEDSAVYLCASSQRTGTAGYTFGSGTRLTVV.

This clonotype was detected ten times or more. The J gene is TRBJ2-7, the V gene TRBV2, with TRBD2 as a possible D gene (6 bases). Germline V CDR1 and CDR2: SNHLY, FYNNEI. The CDR3 has 11 residues. The germline V and J ends were trimmed by 6 bases and 9 bases, with 12 bases remaining between them. The CDR3, as DNA: TGTGCCAGCAGGGGGATTAGCGGGCAGTACTTC. This gives the protein CASRGISGQYF.

V and J are TRBV9 and TRBJ2-1; D is uncertain. This CDR3 is built from 16 residues. The germline V gene encodes CDR1 SGDLS and CDR2 YYNGEE. The V and J ends lost 0 bases and 0 bases respectively, with 10 bases between them. The CDR3 loop is CASSVAATPSYNEQFF. Written as DNA, the CDR3 is TGTGCCAGCAGCGTAGCCGCGACACCCTCCTACAATGAGCAGTTCTTC.

This clonotype was seen many times. The chain links TRBV19 to TRBJ2-6, with 10 bases that match TRBD1. Looked up from germline, CDR1 is LNHDA and CDR2 is SQIVND (reference sequence). Unmatched junction bases numbered 2, after V lost 10 bases and J lost 2 bases. The CDR3 has 14 amino acids. In DNA form, the CDR3 reads TGTGCCACGGGACAGGGGACTGGGGCCAACGTCCTGACTTTC. This encodes CATGQGTGANVLTF.

Points on this clonotype: Being one base from a much bigger clone, this may be a read error. The chain carries TRBV7-9 and TRBJ2-2; D unclear. The CDR3 consists of 15 residues. The V and J ends lost 4 bases and 4 bases respectively, with 13 bases between them. Looked up from germline, CDR1 is SEHNR and CDR2 is FQNEAQ (reference sequence). The CDR3 is CASSSRLEITGELFF. The CDR3 DNA is TGTGCCAGCAGCTCACGGCTGGAGATCACCGGGGAGCTGTTTTTT.

This sequence joins TRBV7-9 and TRBJ2-3; 11 bases line up with TRBD2. This CDR3 has 15 residues. Germline loops: CDR1 SEHNR, CDR2 FQNEAQ (reference sequence). Trimming cost V 5 bases and J 4 bases; bases outside gene matches: 5. CDR3: CASSQLAGDSDTQYF. As DNA, the CDR3 is TGTGCCAGCAGCCAACTAGCGGGAGATTCAGATACGCAGTATTTT.

This clonotype has only a few counts. This chain uses TRBV19 with TRBJ1-2, with 9 bases fitting TRBD1. Per the germline V gene, CDR1 is LNHDA and CDR2 is SQIVND (reference sequence). V was clipped by 4 bases and J by 6 bases; unmatched bases: 15. This CDR3 has 17 residues. The CDR3 loop reads CASSTFDPSTGGNGYTF. CDR3 in DNA: TGTGCCAGTAGTACATTTGATCCATCGACAGGGGGGAATGGCTACACCTTC. The full variable domain, completed using reference TRBV19 and TRBJ1-2, is DGGITQSPKYLFRKEGQNVTLSCEQNLNHDAMYWYRQDPGQGLRLIYYSQIVNDFQKGDIAEGYSVSREKKESFPLTVTSAQKNPTAFYLCASSTFDPSTGGNGYTFGSGTRLTVV.

This clonotype has at least ten counts. The chain is built from TRBV20-1 and TRBJ1-5, with D uncertain. This CDR3 region has 13 residues. Germline-derived CDR1 and CDR2 are DFQATT and SNEGSKA (reference sequence). The germline V and J ends were trimmed by 6 bases and 3 bases, with 12 bases remaining between them. The CDR3 loop is CSATLQPNQPQHF. In nucleotides, the CDR3 is TGCAGTGCCACCCTACAGCCCAATCAGCCCCAGCATTTT.

This clonotype was seen only a few times. The genes are TRBV5-1 and TRBJ2-1, with TRBD2 matching over 10 bases. Trimming took 3 bases from V and 6 from J; bases not matched to a gene: 12. Germline CDR1 is SGHRS and CDR2 is YFSETQ. The CDR3 runs 17 residues. The CDR3 DNA follows: TGCGCCAGCAGCTCCGGGGACCTAGCGGGAGTAGCCAATGAGCAGTTCTTC. Amino acids: CASSSGDLAGVANEQFF.

There are a few counts of this clonotype. The rearrangement uses TRBV5-1 and TRBJ1-6, with 7 positions matching TRBD1. This CDR3 has 18 amino acids. Germline CDR1 and CDR2: SGHRS and YFSETQ. V trimming: 3 bases; J trimming: 7 bases; junction bases outside the gene matches: 16. The CDR3 coding sequence is TGCGCCAGCAGCTCGACGGGACAGCTTGGTTCAGGGAATTCACCCCTCCACTTT. The encoded protein is CASSSTGQLGSGNSPLHF. The full variable domain, rest sourced from reference TRBV5-1 and TRBJ1-6, is KAGVTQTPRYLIKTRGQQVTLSCSPISGHRSVSWYQQTPGQGLQFLFEYFSETQRNKGNFPGRFSGRQFSNSRSEMNVSTLELGDSALYLCASSSTGQLGSGNSPLHFGNGTRLTVT.

This clonotype was detected many times. The chain recombines TRBV2 with TRBJ1-1; possible D gene TRBD1, 6 bases. V was pared by 7 bases and J by 0 bases, with 12 bases between. CDR1 SNHLY and CDR2 FYNNEI come from the germline V gene. This CDR3 spans 14 amino acids. The CDR3 sequence: CASKGGFMNTEAFF. The DNA of the CDR3 is TGTGCCAGCAAGGGGGGGTTCATGAACACTGAAGCTTTCTTT.

This clonotype was seen at least ten times. The rearrangement uses TRBV29-1 and TRBJ2-5; D remains ambiguous. The V gene's germline CDR1 is SQVTM and CDR2 ANQGSEA. V lost 4 bases, J lost 1 base, and 13 bases lay in between. The CDR3 spans 14 residues. CDR3 nucleotide sequence: TGCAGCGTTGTAAAGTGGCAGGTCCAAGAGACCCAGTACTTC. The encoded protein is CSVVKWQVQETQYF.

This clonotype was counted many times. The gene calls are TRBV5-1 and TRBJ2-1; 8 bases are shared with TRBD2. V lost 0 bases, J lost 1 base, and 3 bases stayed unmatched. Germline lookup yields CDR1 SGHRS and CDR2 YFSETQ. This CDR3 comprises 16 residues. The CDR3 loop is CASSLDSGASYNEQFF. Here the CDR3 DNA reads TGCGCCAGCAGCTTGGATAGCGGGGCTTCCTACAATGAGCAGTTCTTC. The full variable domain, with the rest looked up from reference TRBV5-1 and TRBJ2-1, is KAGVTQTPRYLIKTRGQQVTLSCSPISGHRSVSWYQQTPGQGLQFLFEYFSETQRNKGNFPGRFSGRQFSNSRSEMNVSTLELGDSALYLCASSLDSGASYNEQFFGPGTRLTVL.

This clonotype was seen more than once but under ten times. One end of the junction is discordant with germline, which a read error may explain. V gene TRBV6-4 combines with J gene TRBJ2-1; TRBD2 matches 10 bases. The germline gives CDR1 MRHNA, CDR2 SNTAGT. The CDR3 runs 15 residues. The CDR3 sequence is CAGSVLAGAYNEQFF. DNA for the CDR3: TGTGCCGGCAGTGTTCTAGCGGGAGCCTACAATGAGCAGTTCTTC.

This clonotype was counted a few times. This chain connects TRBV10-1 to TRBJ2-5; D may match TRBD1 or TRBD2 (6 bases each). Per germline, CDR1 WNHNN and CDR2 SYGVQD (reference sequence). Between the trimmed V and J ends, which lost 4 bases and 4 bases, there was a span of 10 bases. This CDR3 is built from 13 residues. The chain's CDR3 is CASSGGAGETQYF. In DNA form, the CDR3 reads TGCGCCAGCAGTGGGGGGGCGGGAGAGACCCAGTACTTC.

This clonotype was seen repeatedly, ten times or more. The rearrangement links TRBV5-1 to TRBJ1-2; TRBD1 matches 8 bases. The CDR3 is made up of 16 amino acids. The V gene end was trimmed by 5 bases and the J gene end by 5 bases; junction bases not matched to a gene: 14. The V gene's germline CDR1 is SGHRS and CDR2 YFSETQ. The CDR3 DNA reads as TGCGCCAGCAGTGATCAACTCAGGACAGGGTCATATGGCTACACCTTC. This codes for CASSDQLRTGSYGYTF.

This chain uses TRBV6-5 with TRBJ2-3; D might be TRBD1 (5 bases). The V end was cut by 0 bases, the J end by 11 bases, with 21 bases between. Germline V gives CDR1 MNHEY, CDR2 SVGAGI. The CDR3 extends over 16 amino acids. This chain's CDR3 is CASSYSNLVEVGLQYF. The DNA of the CDR3 is TGTGCCAGCAGTTACTCGAATCTGGTGGAAGTGGGGCTGCAGTATTTT.

This clonotype was found a few times. This chain connects TRBV2 to TRBJ2-2; D is possibly TRBD2 (5 bases). CDR1 SNHLY and CDR2 FYNNEI come from the germline V gene. Trimming shortened V by 8 bases and J by 0 bases, and 10 bases separated the two germline ends. CDR3 length: 14 residues. DNA of the CDR3: TGTGCCAGCGGGCCGGAGGCGAACACCGGGGAGCTGTTTTTT. Translating it yields CASGPEANTGELFF.